This T cell receptor beta chain stems from a study of T cell responses to AZD1222 COVID-19 vaccine (dated by TCRdb to the early 2020s). Describing the broader study: AZD1222 recipients given second doses at about 4 weeks or at about 12 weeks were pooled, since spike-specific TCR depth and breadth were not found to differ between the two schedules. Trial participants were enrolled by age into 18-55, 56-69 and 70-plus year subgroups, with 148, 28 and 57 TCR-sequenced participants respectively. TCR sequencing covered some 250 trial participants: 200 to 220 given two doses of AZD1222 and around 25 given two doses of MenACWY control vaccine. The full study reports these points: CD4 TCRs associated with the vaccine covered the entire spike protein, and the dominant responses were in regions 160-218 and 743-854. Epitopes outside the regions mutated in the B.1.351 and B.1.1.7 variants were reportedly recognized by nearly half of the unique spike-specific TCRs. Conclusions about previously exposed vaccinees were limited because only six AZD1222 recipients were SARS-CoV-2 seropositive at baseline. No day 14 peak-response samples were available, so repertoires were characterized only after the peak T cell response. The 56-69-year group was small, and its depth increase did not reach significance, likely because of low power. Most participants were white British and females outnumbered males, and the authors suggested that clonal diversity may have been underestimated. Spike-specific TCR breadth and depth rose significantly after two AZD1222 doses compared with day 0 and with MenACWY recipients.

The CDR3 regions of human TCRbeta chains were analyzed by immunosequencing. Regarding the original processing steps: Repertoire TCRs were checked for matches against a reference library of SARS-CoV-2-specific TCRs that had been generated using the MIRA antigen-specificity platform. Breadth was defined as the fraction of unique TCRs that were SARS-CoV-2-associated, and depth was defined as the fraction of total T cells that were SARS-CoV-2-associated. Using the MIRA data, each spike-specific TCR was mapped to the spike region that the TCR reacts to and placed in a CD4 or CD8 class. Log10-transformed breadth and depth values were compared by one-way ANOVA with Sidak's multiple comparisons tests. Drawn from immuneACCESS, this table holds only the in-frame rearrangements with V and J called that TCRdb kept. Clones are partly lost; checked studies trace under half to an unresolved V gene and leave the rest unexplained. V and J calls and clone size come straight from that table; D and trimming were deduced from the DNA. The sample includes about 170,000 clones, with roughly nine tenths observed a single time. Roughly 2.5% of the sample belongs to the ten largest clones.

Points on this clone: This clone's antigen is unknown. Per-nucleotide qualities are absent, and no much larger clonotype sits a single base away.

Taken with the paper, the label for time point translates to: baseline before first vaccination. Vaccinee samples came from UK trials COV001 and COV002, including a single-blind randomized controlled phase 2/3 trial of AZD1222 (ChAdOx1 nCoV-19) in healthy adults. For TCRbeta chain sequencing, PBMC samples were collected from trial participants at day 0 and at day 28 after the second dose. The cysteine opens and the phenylalanine closes a CDR3 of 15 amino acids. This entry keeps only the CDR3 DNA: 45 bases, framed from base 1. Based on the germline V gene, the CDR1 and CDR2 sequences are SGHAT and FQNNGV. Relative to germline, V is 4 bases shorter and J is 0 bases shorter, with 11 bases between their ends.

The sample consisted of peripheral blood, taken on day 0 of AZD1222 vaccination. The chain links TRBV11-2 with TRBJ2-3; no D gene can be assigned with confidence. The receptor was derived from an adult in good health. This receptor carries the CDR3 CASSSQTRSTDTQYF. The DNA sequence is TGTGCCAGCAGCTCCCAGACCCGAAGCACAGATACGCAGTATTTT. With all but the CDR3 taken from the reference TRBV11-2 and TRBJ2-3 genes, the full variable domain is: EAGVAQSPRYKIIEKRQSVAFWCNPISGHATLYWYQQILGQGPKLLIQFQNNGVVDDSQLPKDRFSAERLKGVDSTLKIQPAKLEDSAVYLCASSSQTRSTDTQYFGPGTRLTVL.